A single TCR beta chain is shown here with its context. The record originates from a study of CD8 T cells in Susac syndrome. Random hexamers served to reverse transcribe roughly 0.45 to 1 ug RNA. TCRdb fed the immunoSEQ multiplex PCR reads into MiXCR, producing one record per CDR3 protein. The table shows about 180,000 distinct CDR3 sequences, with around 96% occurring only once. CDR3 length: 15 amino acids. Germline-derived CDR1 and CDR2 are MGHRA and YSYEKL. The V gene lost 1 base and the J gene lost 7 bases, with 13 bases spanning the gap. Sequencing was carried out using CD8+ T cells from PBMCs. The receptor was derived from a human donor with multiple sclerosis. The V gene is TRBV4-1, the J gene TRBJ1-4, with D unresolved. The CDR3 loop reads CASSQGAGYSEKLFF. CDR3 in DNA: TGCGCCAGCAGCCAAGGAGCAGGTTACAGTGAAAAACTGTTTTTT.